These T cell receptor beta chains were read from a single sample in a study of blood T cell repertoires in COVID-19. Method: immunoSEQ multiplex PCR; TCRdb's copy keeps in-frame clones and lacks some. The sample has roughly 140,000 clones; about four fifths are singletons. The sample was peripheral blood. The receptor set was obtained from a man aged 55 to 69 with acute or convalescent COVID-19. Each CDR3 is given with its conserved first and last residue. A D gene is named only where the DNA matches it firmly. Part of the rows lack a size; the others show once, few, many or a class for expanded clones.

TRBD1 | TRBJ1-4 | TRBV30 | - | TGTGCCTGGAGTGCAGGACCGACAGGGGGGAGGGAAAAACTGTTTTTT | CAWSAGPTGGREKLFF
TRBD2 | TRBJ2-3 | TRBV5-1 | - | TGCGCCCGCAGCACCGGGGGGGGCACAGATACGCAGTATTTT | CARSTGGGTDTQYF
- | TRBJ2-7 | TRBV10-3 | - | TGTGCCATCAGTGAGGGAGGGGGCCCCCTCTACGAGCAGTACTTC | CAISEGGGPLYEQYF
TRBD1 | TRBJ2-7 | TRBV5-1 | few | TGCGCCAGCAGCCCACAGGGGACAGGGAACGAGCAGTACTTC | CASSPQGTGNEQYF
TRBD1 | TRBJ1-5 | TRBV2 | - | TGTGCCAGCAGTGAAGTGGGACAGGGCCGGCAGCCCCAGCATTTT | CASSEVGQGRQPQHF
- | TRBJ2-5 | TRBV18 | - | TGTGCCAGCTCCCCCGGCCTCGGGGAAGGGCAGACCCAGTACTTC | CASSPGLGEGQTQYF
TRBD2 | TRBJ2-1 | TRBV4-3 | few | TGCGCCAGCCGACCTAGCGGGGGGGCCTCATACAATGAGCAGTTCTTC | CASRPSGGASYNEQFF
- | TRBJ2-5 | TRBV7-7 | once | TGTGCTAGCAGCTTAGGCCAAGCTAGACAAGAGACCCAGTACTTC | CASSLGQARQETQYF
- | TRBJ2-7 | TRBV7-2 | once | TGTGCCAGCAGTTCGACCGGGACTCCCCTGTACTTC | CASSSTGTPLYF
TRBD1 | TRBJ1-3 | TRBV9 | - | TGTGCCAGCAGCGAGGAGGGACAGGGTAGAAACACCATATATTTT | CASSEEGQGRNTIYF
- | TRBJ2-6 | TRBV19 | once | TGTGCCAGTAGTATAGGGGCGATCTCTGGGGCCAACGTCCTGACTTTC | CASSIGAISGANVLTF
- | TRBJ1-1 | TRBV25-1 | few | TGTGCCAGCAAAGGACACCTAAACACTGAAGCTTTCTTT | CASKGHLNTEAFF
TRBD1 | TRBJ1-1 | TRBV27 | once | TGTGCCAGCAGTTTAGGACAGGGGGGGAACACTGAAGCTTTCTTT | CASSLGQGGNTEAFF
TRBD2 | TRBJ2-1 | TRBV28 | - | TGTGCCAGCATTACGGGGGGAGCGGGAGACCATGAGCAGTTCTTC | CASITGGAGDHEQFF
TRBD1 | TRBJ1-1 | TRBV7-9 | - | TGTGCCAGCAGGGGTTTAACAGGGGGCCCTAGGGGTCTTACTGAAGCTTTCTTT | CASRGLTGGPRGLTEAFF
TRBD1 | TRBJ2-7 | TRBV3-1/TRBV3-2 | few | TGTGCCAGCAGCCCCGGGACAGGTTCCTACGAGCAGTACTTC | CASSPGTGSYEQYF
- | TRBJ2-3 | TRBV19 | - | TGTGCCACAAGGGACACCGCTCTTCTGGATACGCAGTATTTT | CATRDTALLDTQYF
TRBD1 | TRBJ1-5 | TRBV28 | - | TGTGCCAGCAGGTCGGGACAGGAGAATCAGCCCCAGCATTTT | CASRSGQENQPQHF
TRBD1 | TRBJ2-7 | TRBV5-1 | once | TGCGCCAGCAGCTTGGAACAGGGGATACGGTGGGAGCAGTACTTC | CASSLEQGIRWEQYF
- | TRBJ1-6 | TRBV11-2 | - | TGTGCCAGCAGTTTACAGGCAATTAATTCACCCCTCCACTTT | CASSLQAINSPLHF
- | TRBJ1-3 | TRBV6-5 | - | TGTGCCAGCAGCTTAACAGGGAGAAACACCATATATTTT | CASSLTGRNTIYF
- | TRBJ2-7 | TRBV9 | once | TGTGCCAGCAGCGGACTAGGCCTTCCCTACGAGCAGTACTTC | CASSGLGLPYEQYF
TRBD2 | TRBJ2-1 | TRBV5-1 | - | TGCGCCAGCAGCTTGTGGGCAGGACTAGCGCCCAATGAGCAGTTCTTC | CASSLWAGLAPNEQFF
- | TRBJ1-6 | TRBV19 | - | TGTGCCAGTAGTATTGGGGCCCAAAGCAATTCACCCCTCCACTTT | CASSIGAQSNSPLHF
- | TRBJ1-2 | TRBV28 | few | TGTGCCAGCAGTTTATACAGATATGGCTACACCTTC | CASSLYRYGYTF
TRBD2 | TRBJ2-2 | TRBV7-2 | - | TGTGCCAGCAGCTTAGTATCGGGACTAGCGGGACGGACCGGGGAGCTGTTTTTT | CASSLVSGLAGRTGELFF
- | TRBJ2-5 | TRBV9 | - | TGTGCCAGCAGCGTAGGAGGGACTGGCGGGGCAGAGACCCAGTACTTC | CASSVGGTGGAETQYF
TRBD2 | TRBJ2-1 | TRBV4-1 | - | TGCGCCAGCAGCCAAGCCAGACTAGCGGACTACAATGAGCAGTTCTTC | CASSQARLADYNEQFF
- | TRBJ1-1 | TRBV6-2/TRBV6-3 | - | TGTGCCAGCAGTTATGGGACACCGAACACTGAAGCTTTCTTT | CASSYGTPNTEAFF
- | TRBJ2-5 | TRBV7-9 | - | TGTGCCAGCAGGCCTTTCTATACAGGGCCCCAAGAGACCCAGTACTTC | CASRPFYTGPQETQYF
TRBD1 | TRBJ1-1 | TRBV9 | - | TGTGCCAGCAACAGACAGGGGGCCACTGAAGCTTTCTTT | CASNRQGATEAFF
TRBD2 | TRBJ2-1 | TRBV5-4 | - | TGTGCCAGCAGCTTGGTAGTAGCGGGAGTTAATGAGCAGTTCTTC | CASSLVVAGVNEQFF
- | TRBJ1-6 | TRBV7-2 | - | TGTGCCAGCAGATCCCCAGGGGTGGGAAATTCACCCCTCCACTTT | CASRSPGVGNSPLHF
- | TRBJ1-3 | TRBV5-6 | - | TGTGCCAGCAGCTGGGCCGGGGGAGCTGGAAACACCATATATTTT | CASSWAGGAGNTIYF
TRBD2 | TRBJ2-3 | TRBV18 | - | TGTGCCAGCTCATCGACTAGCGGGGGAAACACAGATACGCAGTATTTT | CASSSTSGGNTDTQYF
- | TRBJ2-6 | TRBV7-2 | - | TGTGCCAGCAGCTTATGGAGCTCTGGGGCCAACGTCCTGACTTTC | CASSLWSSGANVLTF
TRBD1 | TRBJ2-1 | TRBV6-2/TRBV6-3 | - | TGTGCCAGCAGCAACCGCACCTTCTCGGACAGGGGGCGCGTCAATGAGCAGTTCTTC | CASSNRTFSDRGRVNEQFF
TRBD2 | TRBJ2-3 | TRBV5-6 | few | TGTGCCAGCAGCTTCTCGGGAGGCCAAGATACGCAGTATTTT | CASSFSGGQDTQYF
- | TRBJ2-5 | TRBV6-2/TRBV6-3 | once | TGTGCCAGCAGTTACCCCGACAGGATCCAGTACTTC | CASSYPDRIQYF
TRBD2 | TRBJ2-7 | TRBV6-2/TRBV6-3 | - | TGTGCCAGCAGCCAGCGGGGGGCATACGAGCAGTACTTC | CASSQRGAYEQYF
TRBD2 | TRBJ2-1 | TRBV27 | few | TGTGCCAGCAGTTCTCCGGGACTAGCGATCGATGAGCAGTTCTTC | CASSSPGLAIDEQFF
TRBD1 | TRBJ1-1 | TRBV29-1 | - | TGCAGCGTGGGAACAGGGGGGCACACTGAAGCTTTCTTT | CSVGTGGHTEAFF
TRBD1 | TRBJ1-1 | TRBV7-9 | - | TGTGCCAGCAGCGCGGGACAGGGAGGGACTGAAGCTTTCTTT | CASSAGQGGTEAFF
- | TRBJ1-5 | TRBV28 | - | TGTGCCAGCAGCTCCGGGTCGAGAGGCAATCAGCCCCAGCATTTT | CASSSGSRGNQPQHF
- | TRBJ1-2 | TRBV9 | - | TGTGCCAGCAGCGCGCGGGTGGGGGGGACTGGCTACACCTTC | CASSARVGGTGYTF
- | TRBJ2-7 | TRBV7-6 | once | TGTGCCAGCAGCTTAGGCGGCAGGGGGGACGAGCAGTACTTC | CASSLGGRGDEQYF
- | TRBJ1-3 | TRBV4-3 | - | TGCGCCAGCAGCCAGGCCTCCGGAAACACCATATATTTT | CASSQASGNTIYF
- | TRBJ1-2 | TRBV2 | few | TGTGCGGGGGGTAACCGGGACCTACACCCCCTCTATGGCTACACCTTC | CAGGNRDLHPLYGYTF
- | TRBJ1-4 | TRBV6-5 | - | TGTGCCACCATAAGGAGGGGATTCCATGAAAAACTGTTTTTT | CATIRRGFHEKLFF
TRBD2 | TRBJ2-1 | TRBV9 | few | TGTGCCAGCAGCCCCCGACTAGCGGTTCCCTACAATGAGCAGTTCTTC | CASSPRLAVPYNEQFF
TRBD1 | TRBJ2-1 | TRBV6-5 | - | TGTGCCAGCAGTTCACCCGACAGGGCATTCTTC | CASSSPDRAFF
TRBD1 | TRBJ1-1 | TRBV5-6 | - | TGTGCCAGCAGCCCGGGACAGCCGGGGAAGGAAGCTTTCTTT | CASSPGQPGKEAFF